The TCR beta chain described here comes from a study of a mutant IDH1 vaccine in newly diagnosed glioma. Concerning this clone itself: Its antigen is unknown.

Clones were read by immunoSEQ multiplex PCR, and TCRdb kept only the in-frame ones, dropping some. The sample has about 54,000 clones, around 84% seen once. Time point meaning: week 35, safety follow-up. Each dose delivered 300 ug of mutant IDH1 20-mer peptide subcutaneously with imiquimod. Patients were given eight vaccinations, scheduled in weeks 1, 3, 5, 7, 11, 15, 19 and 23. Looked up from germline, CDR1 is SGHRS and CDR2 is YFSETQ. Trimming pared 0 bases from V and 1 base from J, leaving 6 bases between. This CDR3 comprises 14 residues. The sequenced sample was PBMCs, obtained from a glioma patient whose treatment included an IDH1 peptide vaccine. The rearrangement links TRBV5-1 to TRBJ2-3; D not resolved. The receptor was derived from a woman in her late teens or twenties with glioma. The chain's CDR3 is CASSLAVGTDTQYF. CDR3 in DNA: TGCGCCAGCAGCTTGGCAGTGGGCACAGATACGCAGTATTTT.